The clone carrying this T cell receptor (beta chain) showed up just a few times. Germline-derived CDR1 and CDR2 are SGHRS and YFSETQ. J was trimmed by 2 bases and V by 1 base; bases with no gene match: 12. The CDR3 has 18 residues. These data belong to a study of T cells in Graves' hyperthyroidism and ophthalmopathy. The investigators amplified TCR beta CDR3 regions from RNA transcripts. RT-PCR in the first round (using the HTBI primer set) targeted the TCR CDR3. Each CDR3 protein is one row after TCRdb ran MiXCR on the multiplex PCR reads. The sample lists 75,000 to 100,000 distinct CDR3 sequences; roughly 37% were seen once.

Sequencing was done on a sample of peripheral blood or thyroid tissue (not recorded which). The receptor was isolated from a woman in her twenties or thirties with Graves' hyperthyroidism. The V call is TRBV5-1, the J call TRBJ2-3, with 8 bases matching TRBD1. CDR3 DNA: TGCGCCAGCAGCTTGTCACCCGGCGGGACAGGAAACACAGATACGCAGTATTTT. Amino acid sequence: CASSLSPGGTGNTDTQYF.